The clone carrying this TCR beta chain was recorded only once. Per the original methods: By means of reference gene primer amplification, nucleated cell counts were estimated. Sequenced by immunoSEQ multiplex PCR; TCRdb stores in-frame clones only, minus some. For V, J and clone size, that table is used; D and trimming come from the DNA. The sample consists of 130,000 or so clones, 75% to 90% of them appearing once. The sample is drawn from a study of blood T cell repertoires in COVID-19. Study-level information: The study drew acute and convalescent COVID-19 samples from the United States, Italy and Spain. The analysed material was cDNA or gDNA that came from T cells, B-cell-depleted T cells, or PBMCs.

The V end lost 5 bases, the J end lost 13 bases, and 17 bases lay between the germline ends. This CDR3 has 13 amino acids. Per the germline V gene, CDR1 is SEHNR and CDR2 is FQNEAQ (reference sequence). The rearrangement uses TRBV7-9 and TRBJ1-4; D may be TRBD1 (5 bases). Sequenced material: peripheral blood. The sequence was collected from a man aged 55 to 70 with COVID-19, enrolled during active disease. The CDR3 coding sequence is TGTGCCAGCAGCCACGATCAAGGGGATGTACTGTTTTTT. Its translation is CASSHDQGDVLFF. Drawing the rest from reference TRBV7-9 and TRBJ1-4, the complete variable domain is DTGVSQNPRHKITKRGQNVTFRCDPISEHNRLYWYRQTLGQGPEFLTYFQNEAQLEKSRLLSDRFSAERPKGSFSTLEIQRTEQGDSAMYLCASSHDQGDVLFFGSGTQLSVL.